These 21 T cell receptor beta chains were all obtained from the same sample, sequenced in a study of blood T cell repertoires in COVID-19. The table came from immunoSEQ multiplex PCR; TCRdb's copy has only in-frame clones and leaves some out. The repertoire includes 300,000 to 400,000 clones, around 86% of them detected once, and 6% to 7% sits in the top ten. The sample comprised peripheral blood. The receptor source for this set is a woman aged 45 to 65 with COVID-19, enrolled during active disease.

CDR3 DNA: TGTGCCAGCAGTTTTGGACAGGGGGCAAATTCACCCCTCCACTTT. Its translation: CASSFGQGANSPLHF. The chain has TRBV27 and TRBJ1-6, with 11 bases matching TRBD1. V lost 3 bases to trimming and J lost 7 bases; unmatched junction nucleotides: 2. The CDR3 loop spans 15 amino acids. Germline values: CDR1 MNHEY, CDR2 SMNVEV (reference sequence).

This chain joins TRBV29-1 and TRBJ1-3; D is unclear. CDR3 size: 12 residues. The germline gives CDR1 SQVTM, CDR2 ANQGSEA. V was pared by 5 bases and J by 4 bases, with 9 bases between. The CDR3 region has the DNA TGCAGCGTTATCAGAGCGGGAAACACCATATATTTT. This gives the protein CSVIRAGNTIYF.

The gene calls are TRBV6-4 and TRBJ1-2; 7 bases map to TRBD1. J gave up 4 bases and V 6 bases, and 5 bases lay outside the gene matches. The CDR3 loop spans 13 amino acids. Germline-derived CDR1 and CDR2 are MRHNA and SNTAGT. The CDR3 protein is CASSRDSGYGYTF. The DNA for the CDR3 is TGTGCCAGCAGCCGGGACAGCGGCTATGGCTACACCTTC.

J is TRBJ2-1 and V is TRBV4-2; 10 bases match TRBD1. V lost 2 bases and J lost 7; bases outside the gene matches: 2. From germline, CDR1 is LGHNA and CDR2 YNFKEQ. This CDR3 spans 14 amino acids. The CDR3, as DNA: TGTGCCAGCAGCCAATCGGGACAGGGGAATGAGCAGTTCTTC. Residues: CASSQSGQGNEQFF.

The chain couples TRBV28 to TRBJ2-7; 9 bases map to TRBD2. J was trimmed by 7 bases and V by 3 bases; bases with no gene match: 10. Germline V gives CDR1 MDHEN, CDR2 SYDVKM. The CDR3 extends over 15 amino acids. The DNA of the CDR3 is TGTGCCAGCAGTTTTCAGGGCGGGAGGGCCTGGGAGCAGTACTTC. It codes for CASSFQGGRAWEQYF.

The CDR3 loop reads CASSFGQGDGYTF. The CDR3 DNA reads TGTGCCAGCAGCTTCGGACAGGGGGATGGCTACACCTTC. The gene calls are TRBV7-3 and TRBJ1-2, with TRBD1 identical over 10 bases. Germline CDR1 is SGHTA and CDR2 is FQGTGA. The CDR3 spans 13 residues. V lost 3 bases, J lost 6 bases, and 1 base stayed unmatched. The full variable domain, its missing parts supplied by reference TRBV7-3 and TRBJ1-2, is GAGVSQTPSNKVTEKGKYVELRCDPISGHTALYWYRQSLGQGPEFLIYFQGTGAADDSGLPNDRFFAVRPEGSVSTLKIQRTERGDSAVYLCASSFGQGDGYTFGSGTRLTVV.

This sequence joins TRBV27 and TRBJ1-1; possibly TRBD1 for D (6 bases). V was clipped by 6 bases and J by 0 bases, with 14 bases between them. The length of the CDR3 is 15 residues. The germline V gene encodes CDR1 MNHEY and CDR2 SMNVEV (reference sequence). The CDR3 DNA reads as TGTGCCAGCAGAGACTACAGGGTTATGAACACTGAAGCTTTCTTT. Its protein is CASRDYRVMNTEAFF.

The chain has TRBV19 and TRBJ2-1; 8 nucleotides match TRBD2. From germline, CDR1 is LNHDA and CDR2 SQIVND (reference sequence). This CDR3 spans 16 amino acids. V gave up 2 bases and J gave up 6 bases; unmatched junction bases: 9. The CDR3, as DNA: TGTGCCAGTAGTATAATGAGCGGGAGTTCTGTCAATGAGCAGTTCTTC. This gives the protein CASSIMSGSSVNEQFF.

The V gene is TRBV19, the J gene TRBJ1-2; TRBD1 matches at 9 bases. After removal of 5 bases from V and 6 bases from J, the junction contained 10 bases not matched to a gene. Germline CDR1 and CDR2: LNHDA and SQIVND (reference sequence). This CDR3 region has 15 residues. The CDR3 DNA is TGTGCCAGTAGTCCCCGGGACAGGGTATGGAATGGCTACACCTTC. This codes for CASSPRDRVWNGYTF.

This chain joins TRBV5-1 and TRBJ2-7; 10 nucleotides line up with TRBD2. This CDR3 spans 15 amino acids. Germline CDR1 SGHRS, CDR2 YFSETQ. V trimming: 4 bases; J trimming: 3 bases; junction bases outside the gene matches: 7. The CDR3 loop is CASSPSGRAFYEQYF. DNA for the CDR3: TGCGCCAGCAGCCCGAGCGGGAGGGCCTTCTACGAGCAGTACTTC. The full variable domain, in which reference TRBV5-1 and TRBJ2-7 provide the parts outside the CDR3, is KAGVTQTPRYLIKTRGQQVTLSCSPISGHRSVSWYQQTPGQGLQFLFEYFSETQRNKGNFPGRFSGRQFSNSRSEMNVSTLELGDSALYLCASSPSGRAFYEQYFGPGTRLTVT.

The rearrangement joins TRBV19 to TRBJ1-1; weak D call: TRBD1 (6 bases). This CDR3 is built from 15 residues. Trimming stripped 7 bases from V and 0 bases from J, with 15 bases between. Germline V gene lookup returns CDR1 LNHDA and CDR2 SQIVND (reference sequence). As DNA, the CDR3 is TGTGCCAGTAACCCAGCCGGGACACTGAACACTGAAGCTTTCTTT. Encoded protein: CASNPAGTLNTEAFF.

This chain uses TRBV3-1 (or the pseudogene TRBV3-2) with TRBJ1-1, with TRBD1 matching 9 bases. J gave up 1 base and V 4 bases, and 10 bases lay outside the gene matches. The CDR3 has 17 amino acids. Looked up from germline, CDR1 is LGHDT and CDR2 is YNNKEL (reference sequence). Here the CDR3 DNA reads TGTGCCAGCAGCCCAACCGGACAGGGGAGTTGGAACACTGAAGCTTTCTTT. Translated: CASSPTGQGSWNTEAFF.

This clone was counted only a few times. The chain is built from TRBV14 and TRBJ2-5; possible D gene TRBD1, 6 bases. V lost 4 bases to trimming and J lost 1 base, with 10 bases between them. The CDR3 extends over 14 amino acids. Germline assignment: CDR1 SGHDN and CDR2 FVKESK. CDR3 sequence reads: CASSRNRAQETQYF. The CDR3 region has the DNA TGTGCCAGCAGCCGAAACAGGGCCCAAGAGACCCAGTACTTC.

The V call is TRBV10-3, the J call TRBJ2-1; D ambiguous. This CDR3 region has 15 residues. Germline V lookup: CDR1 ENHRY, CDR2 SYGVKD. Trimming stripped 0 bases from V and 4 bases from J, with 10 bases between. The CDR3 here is CAISESNARYNEQFF. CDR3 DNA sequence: TGTGCCATCAGTGAGTCGAACGCTAGGTACAATGAGCAGTTCTTC.

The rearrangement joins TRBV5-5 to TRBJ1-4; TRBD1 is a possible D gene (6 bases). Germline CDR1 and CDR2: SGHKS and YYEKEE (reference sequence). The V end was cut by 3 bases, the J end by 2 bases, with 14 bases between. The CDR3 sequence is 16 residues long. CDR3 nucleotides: TGTGCCAGCAGCTGGGGACACGCCAGGACTAATGAAAAACTGTTTTTT. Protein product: CASSWGHARTNEKLFF.

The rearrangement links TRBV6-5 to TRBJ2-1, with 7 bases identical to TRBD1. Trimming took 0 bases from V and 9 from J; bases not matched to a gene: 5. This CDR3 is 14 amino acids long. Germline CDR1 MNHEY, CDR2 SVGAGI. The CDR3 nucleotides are TGTGCCAGCAGTTACTCGACAGGGCGAGGTGAGCAGTTCTTC. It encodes CASSYSTGRGEQFF.

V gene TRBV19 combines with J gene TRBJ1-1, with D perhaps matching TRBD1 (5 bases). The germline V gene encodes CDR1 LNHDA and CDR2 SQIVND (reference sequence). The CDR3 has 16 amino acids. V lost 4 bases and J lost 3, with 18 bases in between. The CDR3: CASSTLSGGYYTEAFF. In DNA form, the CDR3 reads TGTGCCAGTAGTACTCTATCTGGGGGGTACTACACTGAAGCTTTCTTT.

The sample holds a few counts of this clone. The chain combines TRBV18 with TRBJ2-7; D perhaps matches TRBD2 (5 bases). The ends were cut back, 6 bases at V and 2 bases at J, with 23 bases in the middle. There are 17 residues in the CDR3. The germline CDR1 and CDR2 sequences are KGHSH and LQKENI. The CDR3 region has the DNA TGTGCCAGCTCCCAAAATTTCGGGGTAGCTCCGACCTACGAGCAGTACTTC. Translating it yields CASSQNFGVAPTYEQYF.

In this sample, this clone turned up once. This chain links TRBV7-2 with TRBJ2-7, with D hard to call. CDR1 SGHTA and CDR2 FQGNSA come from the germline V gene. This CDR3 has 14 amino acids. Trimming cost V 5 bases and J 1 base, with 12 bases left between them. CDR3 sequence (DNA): TGTGCCAGCAGCCTCAGGCTCCAATCCTACGAGCAGTACTTC. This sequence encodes CASSLRLQSYEQYF.

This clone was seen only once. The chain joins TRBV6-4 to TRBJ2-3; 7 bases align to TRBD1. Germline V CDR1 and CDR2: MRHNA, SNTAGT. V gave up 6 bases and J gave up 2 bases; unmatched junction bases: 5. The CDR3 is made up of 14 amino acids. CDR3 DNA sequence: TGTGCCAGCAGCCAACAGGGGACCACAGATACGCAGTATTTT. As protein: CASSQQGTTDTQYF.

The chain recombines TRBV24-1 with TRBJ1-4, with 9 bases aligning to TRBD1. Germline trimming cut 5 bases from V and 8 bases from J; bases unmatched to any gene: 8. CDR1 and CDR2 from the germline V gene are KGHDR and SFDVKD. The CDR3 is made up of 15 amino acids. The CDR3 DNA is TGTGCCACCAGTGGACCCGACAGGGGGAAAGAAAAACTGTTTTTT. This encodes CATSGPDRGKEKLFF.